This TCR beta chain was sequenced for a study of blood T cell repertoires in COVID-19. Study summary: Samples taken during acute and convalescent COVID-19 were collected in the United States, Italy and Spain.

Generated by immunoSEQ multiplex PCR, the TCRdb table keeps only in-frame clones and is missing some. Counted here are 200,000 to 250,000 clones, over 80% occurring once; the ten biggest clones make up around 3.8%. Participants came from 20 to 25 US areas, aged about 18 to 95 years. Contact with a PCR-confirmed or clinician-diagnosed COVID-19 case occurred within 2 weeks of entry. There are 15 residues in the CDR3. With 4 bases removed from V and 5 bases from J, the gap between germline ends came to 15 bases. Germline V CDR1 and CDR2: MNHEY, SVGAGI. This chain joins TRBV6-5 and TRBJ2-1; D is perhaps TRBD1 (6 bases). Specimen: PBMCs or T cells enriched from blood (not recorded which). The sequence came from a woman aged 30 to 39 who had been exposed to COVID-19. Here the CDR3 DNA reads TGTGCCAGCAGTTCGATGTGGGGGCCCGACAATGAGCAGTTCTTC. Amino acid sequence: CASSSMWGPDNEQFF.